This TCR beta chain originates from a study of cytomegalovirus exposure and HLA in healthy donors. Study-wide results and caveats: The study had only CMV serostatus as immune exposure information.

With respect to this clone: The antigen is not known.

At sampling all donors were nominally healthy, likely with unrecorded immune exposures. The V end lost 7 bases, the J end lost 4 bases, and 15 bases lay between the germline ends. Germline lookup yields CDR1 SGHRS and CDR2 YFSETQ. This CDR3 contains 15 residues. With 60 Vbeta and 13 Jbeta primers, the PCR was carried out. Sequencing was performed with immunoSEQ multiplex PCR; in TCRdb, only in-frame clones are kept and a portion is missing. This sample has 180,000 or so clones, with around three quarters found just once. The sample consisted of PBMCs. The chain uses TRBV5-1 and TRBJ2-6, with D tentatively TRBD2 (6 bases). This clonotype was sampled from a woman between 45 and 60 years old in good health and CMV-seronegative. CDR3 sequence reads: CASPGGARGANVLTF. Written as DNA, the CDR3 is TGCGCCAGCCCCGGAGGGGCGCGGGGGGCCAACGTCCTGACTTTC.